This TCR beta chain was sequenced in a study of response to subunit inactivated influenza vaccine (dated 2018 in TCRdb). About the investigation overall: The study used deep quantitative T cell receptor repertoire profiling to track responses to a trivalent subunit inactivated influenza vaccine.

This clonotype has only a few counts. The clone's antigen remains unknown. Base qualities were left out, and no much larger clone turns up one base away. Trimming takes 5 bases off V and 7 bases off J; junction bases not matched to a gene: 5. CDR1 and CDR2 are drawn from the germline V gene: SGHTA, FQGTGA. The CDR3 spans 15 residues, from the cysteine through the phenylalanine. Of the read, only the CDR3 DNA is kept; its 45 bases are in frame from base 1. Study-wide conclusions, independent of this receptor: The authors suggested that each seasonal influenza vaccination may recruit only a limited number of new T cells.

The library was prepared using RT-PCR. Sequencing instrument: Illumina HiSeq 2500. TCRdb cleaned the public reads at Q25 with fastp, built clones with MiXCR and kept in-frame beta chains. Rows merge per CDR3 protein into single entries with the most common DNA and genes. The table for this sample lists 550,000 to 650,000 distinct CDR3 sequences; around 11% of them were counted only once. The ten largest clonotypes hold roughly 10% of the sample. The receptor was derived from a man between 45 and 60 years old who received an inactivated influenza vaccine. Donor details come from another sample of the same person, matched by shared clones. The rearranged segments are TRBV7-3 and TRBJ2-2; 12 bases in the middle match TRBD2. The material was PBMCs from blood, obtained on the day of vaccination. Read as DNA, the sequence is TGTGCCAGCAGCACTGGACTAGCGGGGAACGGGGAGCTGTTTTTT. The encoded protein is CASSTGLAGNGELFF.